This note documents a single T cell receptor (beta chain) sequence. As defined, naive CD8 cells were CD45RO-negative and positively selected for CCR7, with terminally differentiated effector memory CD45RA+ cells excluded. Method: immunoSEQ multiplex PCR; TCRdb's copy keeps in-frame clones and lacks some. The sample contains under 2,000,000 clones, about 94% of which appear only once. This sample is part of a study of shared clonotypes between healthy human individuals. V shed 7 bases and J 6 bases; nucleotides not matched to a gene: 12. Germline V CDR1 and CDR2: MNHNY, SVGAGI (reference sequence). This CDR3 region has 15 residues.

The sequencing sample was made of naive CD8+ T cells sorted from blood. This receptor was identified in a man between 18 and 35 years old in good health. This sequence joins TRBV6-6 and TRBJ2-7; TRBD1 agrees at 10 bases. DNA for the CDR3: TGTGCCAGCACGCCCCCAGGGACAGGGGTCGGCGAGCAGTACTTC. Protein product: CASTPPGTGVGEQYF.